Listed below are T cell receptor beta chains from one sample, sequenced in a study of technical replicates of blood from a few donors. Here immunoSEQ multiplex PCR was the method, and the copy in TCRdb shows in-frame clones only, minus some. The sample has 65,000 to 85,000 clones, 85% to 95% seen once. Sample: T cells isolated from PBMCs. The receptors were sampled from a human donor in good health. CDR3s include the opening cysteine and the closing phenylalanine or tryptophan. Fields, in order: D gene, clone size, V gene, J gene, CDR3 protein, CDR3 DNA. A D gene is named only where the DNA matches it firmly. Clone size appears in some rows only: once, few, many, or a class for an expanded clone.

-,once,TRBV11-3,TRBJ2-5,CASSSPSGTQYF,TGTGCCAGCAGCTCACCCTCCGGGACCCAGTACTTC
-,-,TRBV28,TRBJ2-1,CATSGGNEQFF,TGTGCCACTTCCGGGGGTAATGAGCAGTTCTTC
TRBD1,-,TRBV4-2,TRBJ2-7,CASSWGQSFYEQYF,TGTGCCAGCAGCTGGGGACAGTCCTTCTACGAGCAGTACTTC
TRBD1,-,TRBV4-1,TRBJ2-7,CASRDRKEQYF,TGCGCCAGCAGGGACAGGAAGGAGCAGTACTTC
TRBD2,-,TRBV14,TRBJ2-1,CASSTGTSSYNEQFF,TGTGCCAGCAGCACCGGGACTAGCTCCTACAATGAGCAGTTCTTC
TRBD2,-,TRBV4-1,TRBJ2-1,CASRGLAGNYNEQFF,TGCGCCAGTAGAGGCTTAGCGGGGAACTACAATGAGCAGTTCTTC
-,-,TRBV6-5,TRBJ1-2,CASTQGLYGYTF,TGTGCCAGCACCCAGGGTCTCTATGGCTACACCTTC
-,few,TRBV27,TRBJ1-1,CASSLSWRVGGTEAFF,TGTGCCAGCAGTTTATCCTGGCGGGTCGGTGGCACTGAAGCTTTCTTT
-,-,TRBV28,TRBJ2-7,CASSPRRYEQYF,TGTGCCAGCAGTCCAAGGAGGTACGAGCAGTACTTC
TRBD1,-,TRBV11-2,TRBJ1-1,CASSRDVGTGDEAFF,TGTGCCAGCAGCAGAGACGTCGGGACAGGGGATGAAGCTTTCTTT
-,-,TRBV7-2,TRBJ1-2,CASSLGPRTDKYGYTF,TGTGCCAGCAGCTTAGGGCCTCGGACAGATAAGTATGGCTACACCTTC
TRBD1,-,TRBV5-6,TRBJ1-5,CASSLGPSTGSTQPQHF,TGTGCCAGCAGCTTGGGGCCTTCGACAGGGAGTACTCAGCCCCAGCATTTT
-,-,TRBV5-4,TRBJ2-1,CASSTVEGHNEQFF,TGTGCCAGCAGCACCGTAGAGGGTCACAATGAGCAGTTCTTC
-,-,TRBV11-2,TRBJ1-2,CASSLGQATNYGYTF,TGTGCCAGCAGCTTAGGACAGGCCACTAACTATGGCTACACCTTC
-,-,TRBV6-5,TRBJ1-3,CASSYSEDSGNTIYF,TGTGCCAGCAGTTACTCGGAGGACTCTGGAAACACCATATATTTT
-,-,TRBV5-1,TRBJ1-5,CASSLEGGDQPQHF,TGCGCCAGCAGCTTGGAAGGGGGGGATCAGCCCCAGCATTTT
-,once,TRBV6-5,TRBJ2-1,CASSSRDFSYNEQFF,TGTGCCAGCAGTTCCAGGGACTTCTCCTACAATGAGCAGTTCTTC
-,-,TRBV28,TRBJ2-2,CASSRGPNTGELFF,TGTGCCAGCAGTCGGGGTCCGAACACCGGGGAGCTGTTTTTT
-,-,TRBV28,TRBJ1-5,CASSPGRRDLDWDQPQHF,TGTGCCAGCAGTCCCGGGAGGCGGGATTTAGATTGGGATCAGCCCCAGCATTTT
TRBD2,-,TRBV7-2,TRBJ2-1,CASSLASLAGGRNEQFF,TGTGCCAGCAGCTTAGCGAGCCTAGCGGGAGGGAGGAATGAGCAGTTCTTC
TRBD2,-,TRBV2,TRBJ2-3,CASPPSGRRSDTQYF,TGTGCCAGCCCCCCTAGCGGGAGGCGGTCAGATACGCAGTATTTT
-,-,TRBV28,TRBJ1-1,CASTWRRENTEAFF,TGTGCCAGCACCTGGCGCAGGGAGAACACTGAAGCTTTCTTT
TRBD1,-,TRBV5-6,TRBJ2-7,CASSRGQKTSYEQYF,TGTGCCAGCAGCCGGGGACAGAAAACCTCCTACGAGCAGTACTTC
-,-,TRBV4-1,TRBJ1-1,CASSQDRRGEAFF,TGCGCCAGCAGCCAAGATAGGAGGGGCGAAGCTTTCTTT
-,once,TRBV25-1,TRBJ1-2,CASSEGWAAYGYTF,TGTGCCAGCAGTGAGGGTTGGGCAGCCTATGGCTACACCTTC
-,-,TRBV14,TRBJ1-4,CASSRNGNEKLFF,TGTGCCAGCAGCCGCAACGGTAATGAAAAACTGTTTTTT
-,once,TRBV21-1,TRBJ2-7,CASSKAGGAYEQYF,TGTGCCAGCAGCAAAGCGGGGGGGGCTTACGAGCAGTACTTC
TRBD1,few,TRBV9,TRBJ1-2,CASSSPGQSYGYTF,TGTGCCAGCAGCTCTCCGGGACAGTCCTATGGCTACACCTTC
TRBD2,-,TRBV7-2,TRBJ2-3,CASSLGLAGGSTDTQYF,TGTGCCAGCAGCTTAGGGTTAGCGGGGGGAAGCACAGATACGCAGTATTTT
-,-,TRBV7-3,TRBJ1-1,CASGHDGNTEAFF,TGTGCCTCGGGACATGATGGGAACACTGAAGCTTTCTTT
TRBD1,-,TRBV10-2,TRBJ1-4,CASSSQYRGLETNEKLFF,TGCGCCAGCAGTTCCCAGTACAGGGGGCTGGAAACTAATGAAAAACTGTTTTTT
TRBD2,-,TRBV10-3,TRBJ2-5,CAISEGLAGKQETQYF,TGTGCCATCAGTGAGGGACTAGCGGGCAAACAAGAGACCCAGTACTTC
-,-,TRBV27,TRBJ1-1,CASSPGQASIHTEAFF,TGTGCCAGCAGTCCGGGACAAGCCTCCATACACACTGAAGCTTTCTTT
TRBD2,-,TRBV10-2,TRBJ2-7,CASSDVAGVPYEQYF,TGCGCCAGCAGTGACGTAGCGGGAGTTCCCTACGAGCAGTACTTC
-,-,TRBV11-3,TRBJ1-5,CASSSGGQPQHF,TGTGCCAGCAGCTCCGGTGGTCAGCCCCAGCATTTT
TRBD1,-,TRBV9,TRBJ2-1,CASSGGRTGKYAEQFF,TGTGCCAGCAGCGGAGGCAGGACAGGGAAATATGCTGAGCAGTTCTTC
TRBD2,-,TRBV28,TRBJ2-1,CASSTISGRASNEQFF,TGTGCCAGCAGCACTATTAGCGGGAGGGCCTCCAATGAGCAGTTCTTC
TRBD1,-,TRBV4-3,TRBJ1-1,CASSLTRRQGPSTEAFF,TGCGCCAGCAGCCTTACCCGGAGACAGGGGCCCAGCACTGAAGCTTTCTTT
TRBD2,-,TRBV7-8,TRBJ2-5,CASSLGLEETQYF,TGTGCCAGCAGCTTGGGACTAGAAGAGACCCAGTACTTC
-,-,TRBV5-1,TRBJ1-3,CASSLEGPGHSGNTIYF,TGCGCCAGCAGCTTGGAAGGCCCAGGTCACTCTGGAAACACCATATATTTT
TRBD1,-,TRBV27,TRBJ2-7,CASSLRDRAHFDEQYF,TGTGCCAGCAGTCTCCGGGACAGGGCTCACTTCGACGAGCAGTACTTC
-,-,TRBV6-5,TRBJ2-2,CASSFPGQHRELFF,TGTGCCAGCAGTTTTCCAGGACAACACCGGGAGCTGTTTTTT
TRBD1,-,TRBV2,TRBJ2-7,CASSSTGTGVIEQYF,TGTGCCAGCAGTTCCACCGGGACAGGGGTTATCGAGCAGTACTTC
TRBD1,-,TRBV5-1,TRBJ1-1,CASSSRTGKATEAFF,TGCGCCAGCAGCTCCCGGACAGGAAAGGCCACTGAAGCTTTCTTT
-,-,TRBV11-3,TRBJ2-1,CASGSQGFGGSSYNEQFF,TGTGCCAGCGGATCACAGGGGTTCGGGGGTAGCTCCTACAATGAGCAGTTCTTC
-,-,TRBV7-3,TRBJ2-2,CASSSHGGTGELFF,TGTGCCAGCAGCTCCCATGGGGGGACCGGGGAGCTGTTTTTT
TRBD1,-,TRBV28,TRBJ2-2,CASSFGDRATGELFF,TGTGCCAGCAGTTTCGGGGACAGGGCGACCGGGGAGCTGTTTTTT
TRBD1,-,TRBV4-2,TRBJ1-1,CASISWDSSTNTEAFF,TGTGCCAGCATATCTTGGGACAGTAGTACGAACACTGAAGCTTTCTTT
-,-,TRBV7-3,TRBJ2-1,CASSLSSIGSFRDRDEQFF,TGTGCCAGCAGCTTAAGTTCTATTGGTTCCTTCAGGGATAGGGATGAGCAGTTCTTC
TRBD2,-,TRBV9,TRBJ2-1,CASSPWTSGRVNEQFF,TGTGCCAGCAGCCCCTGGACTAGCGGGAGGGTCAATGAGCAGTTCTTC